Described below is a single T cell receptor (beta chain) sequence and its context. One end of the junction fails to match germline, which may point to a read error. In germline, CDR1 is SSHAT, CDR2 FNYEAQ (reference sequence). The CDR3 runs 17 residues. This sample stems from a study of blood T cell repertoires in COVID-19. As for the study in general: COVID-19 samples from acute and convalescent phases originated in the United States, Italy and Spain. From T cells, B-cell-depleted T cells, or PBMCs came the material, which was cDNA or gDNA.

Per the original data handling: Reference gene primer amplification yielded estimated nucleated cell counts. Sequencing used immunoSEQ multiplex PCR; TCRdb keeps in-frame clones, though not all of them. That table gives V, J and clone size, and the DNA gave D and trimming. This table holds about 30,000 clones, about 90% found once. Sequencing was performed on peripheral blood. The V and J genes are TRBV7-7 and TRBJ2-1; D possibly corresponds to TRBD2 (6 bases). The origin of this receptor is a man in his fifties or sixties with active COVID-19. The CDR3 sequence is CASSLAVARSSYNEQFF. Here the CDR3 DNA reads TGTGCTAGCAGCTTAGCGGTAGCGAGAAGCTCCTACAATGAGCAGTTCTTC.